This TCR beta chain was retrieved from a study of Ad26.COV2.S vaccination and SARS-CoV-2 variants. Treatment meaning: some 19 received Ad26.COV2.S at low or high dose, single or two shots; about 5 received placebo; per-sample allocation not given. The study sampled participants on day 63 after the first vaccine or placebo injection. An adult aged 18-55 years in Boston served as the donor. General study findings and limits: It is possible that the TCR breadth and depth analyses underestimated the total T cell responses.

Trimming took off 0 bases at V and 6 bases at J, with 15 bases between the two ends. Germline CDR1 reads SGHRS; CDR2 reads YFSETQ. This CDR3 contains 15 residues. In regard to this clone: Its matching antigen is unknown.

Sequencing was performed with immunoSEQ multiplex PCR; in TCRdb, only in-frame clones are kept and a portion is missing. The sample yields roughly 350,000 clones, roughly nine tenths seen once. The material was peripheral blood, obtained in a trial of Ad26.COV2.S vaccine versus placebo. The gene calls are TRBV5-1 and TRBJ1-2; D is possibly TRBD1 (5 bases). The clonotype comes from a person between 18 and 65 years old who received the Ad26.COV2.S COVID-19 vaccine or a placebo. The CDR3 nucleotides are TGCGCCAGCAGCTTGGAGGGCAGGGTTGGGGATGGCTACACCTTC. It yields the protein CASSLEGRVGDGYTF.